The entry that follows covers one T cell receptor (beta chain) sequence. The antigen it binds to is not known. No quality values exist for individual bases; no much larger clone is one base distant. From the cysteine through the phenylalanine, the CDR3 covers 19 amino acids. Only CDR3 DNA remains: 57 bases, in frame from the first base. After removal of 0 bases from V and 4 bases from J, the junction retains 12 bases not matched to a gene. CDR1 LGHNA and CDR2 YSLEER were looked up in the germline V gene. Libraries were constructed by the immunoSEQ multiplex PCR assay. TCRdb's version of the immuneACCESS table is confined to in-frame rearrangements and falls short of the full clone set. An unresolved V gene accounts for under half of the shortfall where checked; the remainder is of unknown origin. This sample comprises fewer than 65,000 clones, approximately 87% of them detected only once. The biggest ten clones account for around 5.2% of the sample.

This specimen belongs to a study of technical replicates of blood from a handful of donors (dated by TCRdb to about 2017). The sequence came from a human donor in good health. Some clones in this sample may be carry-over from other donors' samples. The V and J genes are TRBV4-3 and TRBJ2-3, and 11 junction bases match TRBD2. Sample: PBMCs. The bases read TGCGCCAGCAGCCAAGACATTGTCGTTACTAGCGGGAGTGCAGATACGCAGTATTTT. It specifies CASSQDIVVTSGSADTQYF.